This paragraph reports one T cell receptor beta chain. TCR beta sequencing covered blood CD8+ and CD4+ T cells. These data belong to a study of CD8 T cells in Susac syndrome. The CDR3 length is 15 residues. Germline-derived CDR1 and CDR2 are MNHNS and SASEGT. V was trimmed by 4 bases and J by 0 bases, leaving 12 bases between them. Reverse transcription of about 0.45 to 1 ug RNA was performed with random hexamers. TCRdb independently ran MiXCR on the immunoSEQ multiplex PCR reads; one entry per CDR3 protein. This sample has about 180,000 distinct CDR3 sequences, with around 94% found just once. The receptor was derived from a human donor with Susac syndrome. Sequencing was performed on CD4+ T cells from PBMCs. The rearrangement joins TRBV6-1 to TRBJ2-5; D not resolved. The CDR3 region has the DNA TGTGCCAGCAGTGGACCTGACTGGAACCAAGAGACCCAGTACTTC. It yields the protein CASSGPDWNQETQYF.